This T cell receptor beta chain was identified in a study of cytomegalovirus exposure and HLA in healthy donors. Study-level information: An earlier analysis identified more than 90 million unique TCR beta sequences in approximately 190 million T cells.

The V gene lost 2 bases and the J gene lost 1 base, with 5 bases spanning the gap. The CDR3 covers 14 residues. Germline CDR1 and CDR2: PRHDT and FYEKMQ (reference sequence). The PCR contained 60 Vbeta and 13 Jbeta primers. Data came from immunoSEQ multiplex PCR; TCRdb stores just in-frame clones and leaves some out. Of about 90,000 clones detected, roughly three quarters appear once; the ten largest clones hold 2.7%. The chain joins TRBV13 to TRBJ2-2, with D unresolved. The TCR sequence derives from a man aged 25-45 years in good health and CMV-seronegative. The sequenced sample consisted of PBMCs. CDR3 in amino acids: CASSLRQNTGELFF. The CDR3 DNA sequence: TGTGCCAGCAGCTTAAGACAGAACACCGGGGAGCTGTTTTTT.